One and the same sample provided the 14 T cell receptor beta chains below, sequenced in a study of Graves' ophthalmopathy and Graves' hyperthyroidism. The study amplified TCR beta CDR3 regions using RNA transcripts. Second-round multiplex PCR came after first-round RT-PCR with HTBI primers. TCRdb analysed the multiplex PCR reads with MiXCR anew, one entry per CDR3 protein. The repertoire holds 560,000 or so distinct CDR3 sequences, with roughly 39% as singletons. Material: peripheral blood or thyroid tissue (not recorded which). The receptors shown here come from an adult man with Graves' hyperthyroidism.

This clonotype has a count of ten or more. CDR3 sequence: CASSRLTVNYTEAFF. CDR3 nucleotide sequence: TGTGCCAGCAGTAGGTTGACAGTGAATTACACTGAAGCTTTCTTT. This chain connects TRBV12-3 or TRBV12-4 to TRBJ1-1; TRBD1 is a possible D gene (5 bases). The CDR3 is made up of 15 amino acids. V shed 5 bases and J shed 3 bases, with 16 bases lying between them.

The CDR3 here is CATNDGLYGYTF. The CDR3 nucleotides are TGTGCCACCAACGACGGGCTTTATGGCTACACCTTC. The chain has TRBV24-1 and TRBJ1-2; no definite D call. CDR3 length equals 12 residues. V was cut by 8 bases and J by 5 bases, with 11 bases left in between. Germline-derived CDR1 and CDR2 are KGHDR and SFDVKD.

The chain uses TRBV4-1 and TRBJ1-6; 9 nucleotides align to TRBD1. Germline V gene lookup returns CDR1 MGHRA and CDR2 YSYEKL. Trimming took 3 bases from V and 8 from J; bases not matched to a gene: 11. The CDR3 is 17 amino acids. CDR3 in DNA: TGCGCCAGCAGCCAGGGGACAGGGAACGTCGTCGATTCACCCCTCCACTTT. This encodes CASSQGTGNVVDSPLHF.

V gene TRBV14 combines with J gene TRBJ2-7; D possibly corresponds to TRBD2 (5 bases). The CDR3 spans 16 residues. Trimming removed 3 bases from V and 3 bases from J, with 18 bases in between. Germline V gives CDR1 SGHDN, CDR2 FVKESK. This CDR3 is CASSQRARGRLYEQYF. CDR3 bases: TGTGCCAGCAGCCAGCGGGCCAGAGGTCGTCTCTACGAGCAGTACTTC.

J is TRBJ2-3 and V is TRBV7-2; weak D call: TRBD2 (5 bases). The CDR3 is made up of 17 amino acids. The V gene's germline CDR1 is SGHTA and CDR2 FQGNSA. V lost 5 bases to trimming and J lost 0 bases, with 18 bases between them. As DNA, the CDR3 is TGTGCCAGCAGCCCGCAACTAGTCCCCAGGAGCACAGATACGCAGTATTTT. Translated, it gives CASSPQLVPRSTDTQYF.

In regard to this clonotype: The junction departs from germline at one end; a sequencing error may be responsible. The CDR3 is CARSLEGGTYSYEQYF. Written as DNA, the CDR3 is TGTGCCCGCAGCTTGGAAGGGGGGACCTACTCCTACGAGCAGTACTTC. V is TRBV25-1 and J is TRBJ2-7, with D possibly being TRBD1 or TRBD2 (6 bases each). The CDR3 has 16 amino acids. Germline loops: CDR1 MGHDK, CDR2 SYGVNS.

The chain is built from TRBV5-1 and TRBJ1-5; 7 bases map to TRBD1. The CDR3 has 14 residues. CDR1 is SGHRS, CDR2 YFSETQ, per germline. V lost 0 bases and J lost 11; bases outside the gene matches: 8. The CDR3 DNA reads TGCGCCAGCAGCTTGGTAGGGGGCCAAGAGACCCAGCATTTT. Protein sequence: CASSLVGGQETQHF.

With respect to this clonotype: Here the CDR3 omits its conserved ending phenylalanine or tryptophan, so a read error is the likely source. It is unclear where the CDR3 begins or ends on the DNA, so no DNA is shown, and the CDR3 is as TCRdb lists it. CDR3 sequence: CASSPRTSGRP. The V and J genes are TRBV7-9 and TRBJ1-2. The CDR3 totals 11 residues, both ends included. CDR1 and CDR2 from the germline V gene are SEHNR and FQNEAQ (reference sequence).

This clonotype was detected ten times or more. This sequence joins TRBV2 and TRBJ1-3, with 10 bases lining up with TRBD1. V was clipped by 7 bases and J by 1 base; unmatched bases: 4. The CDR3 sequence is 15 residues long. CDR1 and CDR2 from the germline V gene are SNHLY and FYNNEI. CDR3 in amino acids: CASNRDRGSGNTIYF. DNA of the CDR3: TGTGCCAGCAACCGGGACAGGGGATCTGGAAACACCATATATTTT.

This clonotype was counted at least ten times. The J gene is TRBJ1-2, the V gene TRBV19; a weak D match, TRBD1 (5 bases). The V end was cut by 5 bases, the J end by 3 bases, with 16 bases between. This CDR3 comprises 15 residues. The germline V gene encodes CDR1 LNHDA and CDR2 SQIVND (reference sequence). The CDR3, as DNA: TGTGCCAGTAGTCCAGGGACGCCTGAATACTATGGCTACACCTTC. Encoded protein: CASSPGTPEYYGYTF.

In this sample, this clonotype turned up many times. The V and J genes are TRBV5-8 and TRBJ1-1; D call uncertain. CDR1 is SGHTS and CDR2 is YDEGEE in the germline V gene. V was pared by 2 bases and J by 1 base, with 9 bases between. The CDR3 runs 14 residues. As DNA, the CDR3 is TGTGCCAGCAGCTTATCTGGCCAGAACACTGAAGCTTTCTTT. The encoded protein is CASSLSGQNTEAFF.

This clonotype was seen more than once but under ten times. The chain uses TRBV13 and TRBJ2-7; 9 positions agree with TRBD1. Germline-derived CDR1 and CDR2 are PRHDT and FYEKMQ (reference sequence). The CDR3 contains 15 residues. V gave up 0 bases and J gave up 5 bases; unmatched junction bases: 5. The DNA for the CDR3 is TGTGCCAGCAGCTTAGGACAGGGGGCATACAACGAGCAGTACTTC. Its protein product is CASSLGQGAYNEQYF.

This sequence joins TRBV7-2 and TRBJ1-4; possibly TRBD1 for D (5 bases). The germline CDR1 and CDR2 sequences are SGHTA and FQGNSA. The CDR3 runs to 16 residues. With 2 bases removed from V and 7 bases from J, the gap between germline ends came to 17 bases. CDR3 in amino acids: CASSLSRGNLAEKLFF. The CDR3 nucleotides read TGTGCCAGCAGCTTATCCCGGGGGAACTTAGCTGAAAAACTGTTTTTT.

The chain is built from TRBV27 and TRBJ1-1, with a tentative D call TRBD1 (5 bases). CDR1 and CDR2 (germline): MNHEY, SMNVEV (reference sequence). Trimming took off 6 bases at V and 4 bases at J, with 18 bases between the two ends. This CDR3 comprises 15 residues. Here the CDR3 reads CASRLLTARGTEAFF. As DNA, the CDR3 is TGTGCCAGCAGATTGCTGACAGCACGCGGCACTGAAGCTTTCTTT.